The text below deals with one TCR beta chain. These data are taken from a study of blood T cell repertoires in COVID-19. Study at large: The United States, Italy and Spain supplied acute and convalescent COVID-19 samples.

Sequencing used immunoSEQ multiplex PCR; TCRdb keeps in-frame clones, though not all of them. Of roughly 280,000 clones in the sample, around 84% were seen once. The CDR3 runs 14 residues. V lost 4 bases and J 10 bases, leaving 14 bases between the germline ends. Sequenced sample: peripheral blood. This sequence joins TRBV23-1 and TRBJ1-6; maybe TRBD1 (5 bases). TRBV23-1 has ORF status, its function being uncertain. This clonotype originated in a man aged 60 to 75 with acute or convalescent COVID-19. The DNA of the CDR3 is TGCGCCAGCAGTCTCAGGGAGGGTTGCTCACCCCTCCACTTT. Amino acids: CASSLREGCSPLHF.